The entry below describes one TCR beta chain. Clones were sequenced by immunoSEQ multiplex PCR, and TCRdb holds only the in-frame ones, with some missing. The data contain 30,000 or so clones, around nine tenths of them singletons. This record belongs to a study of neoadjuvant nivolumab and ipilimumab in lung cancer. Source: peripheral blood, taken after neoadjuvant nivolumab, alone or with ipilimumab, at or shortly before surgery. This receptor was obtained from an adult with non-small cell lung cancer.

DNA for the CDR3: TGTGCCAGTAGTATTGGGGTTAATCAGCCCCAGCATTTT. As protein: CASSIGVNQPQHF. V is TRBV19 and J is TRBJ1-5; D is undetermined. Germline V lookup: CDR1 LNHDA, CDR2 SQIVND (reference sequence). The V end was cut by 3 bases, the J end by 4 bases, with 7 bases between. The CDR3 runs to 13 residues.